This entry features one T cell receptor (beta chain) sequence. Looked up from germline, CDR1 is SGHRS and CDR2 is YFSETQ. The CDR3 is 14 amino acids. The ends lost 0 bases at V and 6 bases at J; junction bases unmatched: 0. This entry belongs to a study of CD4 T cells in relation to SARS-CoV-2 and coronaviruses. This table comes from immunoSEQ multiplex PCR, and its TCRdb copy is limited to in-frame clones, with some not included. The table shows 50,000 to 65,000 clones, with about 92% occurring only once. The chain couples TRBV5-1 to TRBJ1-4; 9 bases fit TRBD1. The TCR originated in an adult with COVID-19. Source material: naive CD4+ T cells from PBMCs. Subset of the sample: naive CD4+ T cells isolated by negative enrichment. CDR3 in amino acids: CASSLGQGDEKLFF. CDR3 DNA sequence: TGCGCCAGCAGCTTGGGACAGGGGGATGAAAAACTGTTTTTT.